This T cell receptor (beta chain) was captured by sequencing in a study of cytomegalovirus exposure and HLA in healthy donors. Separation from the roughly 670-subject first cohort characterized the 120-subject validation cohort, to which the donors belonged. The CDR3 has 14 residues. CDR1 LNHDA and CDR2 SQIVND come from the germline V gene (reference sequence). V lost 1 base and J 7 bases, leaving 13 bases between the germline ends. Profiled with immunoSEQ multiplex PCR; TCRdb holds only in-frame clones, not every one. The sample yields 70,000 or so clones, 85% to 95% seen once. The source material was PBMCs. This TCR was sampled from a woman aged 18 to 35 in good health and CMV-seropositive. The chain links TRBV19 to TRBJ1-1; a possible D gene is TRBD1 (6 bases). The CDR3 is CASSIGPGVNEAFF. CDR3 coding DNA: TGTGCCAGTAGTATAGGCCCAGGGGTTAATGAAGCTTTCTTT.